This TCR beta chain was recorded in a study of blood T cells in healthy people across ages. Study overall: When template switching was applied, about one barcoded beta molecule was captured per two T cells.

Findings and caveats of the study: Roughly linear age-related decline in beta diversity appeared, significant by age around 40. As naive T cell percentage varied, TCR beta diversity correlated strongly with it.

This clonotype occurred many times. Its antigen is as yet unknown. A second PCR of roughly 7 to 11 cycles used a sample-barcoded 5' primer and a J-beta primer mix. All samples gave at least 2.5 million CDR3-containing paired-end reads. TCRdb reprocessed the 5' RACE reads via MiXCR and lists one record per CDR3 protein. The sample has more than 800,000 distinct CDR3 sequences; more than 25% are singletons. The CDR3 spans 16 residues. Germline CDR1 SQVTM, CDR2 ANQGSEA. Trimming removed 1 base from V and 2 bases from J, with 14 bases in between. The chain is built from TRBV29-1 and TRBJ1-4; D is unclear. The sequence was collected from a woman older than 75 in good health. Sequences were obtained from blood. The DNA of the CDR3 is TGCAGCGTTGAAGGACCCGCGCCGACCACTAATGAAAAACTGTTTTTT. It is translated as CSVEGPAPTTNEKLFF.